The 29 T cell receptor beta chains reported below all come from one sample, sequenced in a study of blood T cell repertoires in COVID-19 (dated by TCRdb to about 2020). Library preparation was by the immunoSEQ multiplex PCR assay. TCRdb provides this immuneACCESS table in a form limited to in-frame rearrangements. Some clones are lacking; in checked studies, under half of them reflect an unresolved V gene, and why the rest are absent is not known. This sample lists 300,000 to 400,000 clones; around 90% were detected once. The biggest ten clones account for over 4% of the sample. The sample comprised PBMCs or T cells enriched from blood (not recorded which). The receptors were sampled from a man aged 60-69 years who had recovered from COVID-19.

This clone came up a few times. The chain carries TRBV6-5 and TRBJ1-6; D is unclear. Germline-derived CDR1 and CDR2 are MNHEY and SVGAGI. V dropped 0 bases and J dropped 7 bases, with 10 bases sitting between them. The CDR3 has 15 amino acids. CDR3 amino acids: CASSYSWGGNSPLHF. The CDR3 DNA follows: TGTGCCAGCAGTTACTCGTGGGGAGGAAATTCACCCCTCCACTTT.

DNA of the CDR3: TGTGCCAGCAGCCAAGATCGCGGAGAGGTAGCTTTCTTT. Its translation: CASSQDRGEVAFF. V and J are TRBV4-2 and TRBJ1-1; no reliable D call. Trimming removed 0 bases at V and 10 bases at J, with 12 bases between. Germline lookup yields CDR1 LGHNA and CDR2 YNFKEQ. The CDR3 loop spans 13 amino acids.

Only one count was recorded for this clone. The V call is TRBV10-2, the J call TRBJ1-1; D remains ambiguous. V lost 2 bases and J lost 3, with 10 bases in between. CDR3 size: 14 residues. CDR1 is WSHSY and CDR2 is SAAADI in the germline V gene. The CDR3 sequence is CASSENVAHTEAFF. CDR3 in DNA: TGCGCCAGCAGTGAGAATGTAGCTCACACTGAAGCTTTCTTT.

This chain uses TRBV5-1 with TRBJ2-7; D is possibly TRBD2 (7 bases). The V end was cut by 0 bases, the J end by 1 base, with 11 bases between. Germline CDR1 reads SGHRS; CDR2 reads YFSETQ. This CDR3 spans 15 amino acids. The CDR3 here is CASSLEGGGSYEQYF. The CDR3 DNA follows: TGCGCCAGCAGCTTGGAGGGGGGAGGGTCCTACGAGCAGTACTTC.

The chain combines TRBV18 with TRBJ1-2, with 8 positions matching TRBD1. V trimming: 3 bases; J trimming: 6 bases; junction bases outside the gene matches: 6. This CDR3 is built from 14 residues. Germline V lookup: CDR1 KGHSH, CDR2 LQKENI. CDR3 protein: CASSPIVTGDGYTF. DNA of the CDR3: TGTGCCAGCTCACCCATTGTGACAGGGGATGGCTACACCTTC.

The chain combines TRBV5-5 with TRBJ2-1; perhaps TRBD2 as D (5 bases). V was clipped by 3 bases and J by 2 bases, with 9 bases between them. This CDR3 has 14 amino acids. CDR1 is SGHKS and CDR2 is YYEKEE in the germline V gene (reference sequence). This chain's CDR3 is CASSSSWAYNEQFF. In DNA, the CDR3 is TGTGCCAGCAGCTCTAGCTGGGCCTACAATGAGCAGTTCTTC.

The rearrangement uses TRBV9 and TRBJ2-2, with 10 nucleotides matching TRBD1. V was pared by 5 bases and J by 6 bases, with 10 bases of the junction left unmatched. The CDR3 totals 16 residues. The germline V gene encodes CDR1 SGDLS and CDR2 YYNGEE. The CDR3: CASSELGQGYPGELFF. In nucleotides, the CDR3 is TGTGCCAGCAGTGAATTGGGACAGGGGTATCCCGGGGAGCTGTTTTTT.

V and J are TRBV11-3 and TRBJ1-1, with a weak D call TRBD1 (6 bases). Germline CDR1 is SGHNT and CDR2 is YENEEA. The CDR3 runs 14 residues. V lost 5 bases and J lost 1, with 11 bases in between. DNA of the CDR3: TGTGCCAGCAGCCAGGGGATTTGGAACACTGAAGCTTTCTTT. Its protein product is CASSQGIWNTEAFF.

This chain links TRBV5-6 with TRBJ2-7, with TRBD1 matching 8 bases. The CDR3 covers 15 residues. The V gene end was trimmed by 4 bases and the J gene end by 4 bases; junction bases not matched to a gene: 10. Germline V CDR1 and CDR2: SGHDT, YYEEEE. CDR3 nucleotide sequence: TGTGCCAGCAGCCTCGGACAGGGTTGGAGTTACGAGCAGTACTTC. Protein: CASSLGQGWSYEQYF.

This clone was detected only once. V gene TRBV27 combines with J gene TRBJ1-2; 10 bases are shared with TRBD1. Looked up from germline, CDR1 is MNHEY and CDR2 is SMNVEV (reference sequence). The CDR3 spans 13 residues. V was pared by 5 bases and J by 7 bases, with 4 bases of the junction left unmatched. CDR3 DNA sequence: TGTGCCAGCAGTGCGACAGGGGGCGGTGGCTACACCTTC. Translated, it gives CASSATGGGGYTF.

The J gene is TRBJ2-1, the V gene TRBV7-9; 7 positions agree with TRBD2. V was clipped by 5 bases and J by 7 bases; unmatched bases: 14. Germline V lookup: CDR1 SEHNR, CDR2 FQNEAQ (reference sequence). This CDR3 region has 16 residues. CDR3 nucleotide sequence: TGTGCCAGCAGCCCACTACTTACGGGAGGAGGGAATGAGCAGTTCTTC. Encoded protein: CASSPLLTGGGNEQFF.

This rearrangement joins TRBV19 to TRBJ2-7, with TRBD2 identical over 9 bases. The germline CDR1 and CDR2 sequences are LNHDA and SQIVND (reference sequence). CDR3 length: 15 amino acids. V shed 4 bases and J 0 bases; nucleotides not matched to a gene: 4. DNA for the CDR3: TGTGCCAGTAGTAAGTTAGCGGGAGCCTCCTACGAGCAGTACTTC. Protein sequence: CASSKLAGASYEQYF.

A single count supports this clone. The chain has TRBV28 and TRBJ1-4; a possible D gene is TRBD1 (5 bases). The CDR3 totals 15 residues. CDR1 is MDHEN, CDR2 SYDVKM, per germline. V dropped 5 bases and J dropped 8 bases, with 18 bases sitting between them. The CDR3 DNA follows: TGTGCCAGCAGTCGACGGCGGGGGATGGAGGAAAAACTGTTTTTT. Encoded protein: CASSRRRGMEEKLFF.

This chain links TRBV29-1 with TRBJ2-1; TRBD2 agrees at 7 bases. The germline V gene encodes CDR1 SQVTM and CDR2 ANQGSEA. V lost 4 bases to trimming and J lost 3 bases; unmatched junction nucleotides: 3. This CDR3 comprises 13 residues. CDR3 residues: CSVGASGYNEQFF. DNA for the CDR3: TGCAGCGTTGGGGCTAGCGGCTACAATGAGCAGTTCTTC.

The chain joins TRBV6-6 to TRBJ1-2; the match to TRBD1 covers 7 bases. Germline values: CDR1 MNHNY, CDR2 SVGAGI (reference sequence). The CDR3 runs 14 residues. J gave up 3 bases and V 5 bases, and 6 bases lay outside the gene matches. Written as DNA, the CDR3 is TGTGCCAGCAGTAGAACAGGGGAGGACTATGGCTACACCTTC. It encodes CASSRTGEDYGYTF.

V usage is TRBV19 and J usage is TRBJ2-7, with D perhaps matching TRBD1 (6 bases). Germline CDR1 and CDR2: LNHDA and SQIVND (reference sequence). The CDR3 extends over 14 amino acids. Trimming cost V 6 bases and J 0 bases, with 12 bases left between them. For the CDR3, the DNA is TGTGCCAGTAGCAGACAGGCGTTCTCCTACGAGCAGTACTTC. This gives the protein CASSRQAFSYEQYF.

The V and J genes are TRBV4-3 and TRBJ2-7, with D maybe TRBD2 (6 bases). V lost 0 bases to trimming and J lost 3 bases, with 15 bases between them. CDR1 is LGHNA and CDR2 is YSLEER in the germline V gene. The CDR3 spans 16 residues. In DNA form, the CDR3 reads TGCGCCAGCAGCCAAGAGATAGCGGCCGATGACTACGAGCAGTACTTC. Protein product: CASSQEIAADDYEQYF.

The CDR3 region has the DNA TGCGCCAGCAGCAGGGGTAGGTGGCAGGGGAACACTGAAGCTTTCTTT. Its protein is CASSRGRWQGNTEAFF. V usage is TRBV5-1 and J usage is TRBJ1-1, with a tentative D call TRBD1 (5 bases). The germline V gene encodes CDR1 SGHRS and CDR2 YFSETQ. The CDR3 covers 16 residues. V was clipped by 4 bases and J by 1 base, with 17 bases between them.

The chain carries TRBV9 and TRBJ2-6, with 9 nucleotides matching TRBD1. V was clipped by 3 bases and J by 1 base; unmatched bases: 2. The CDR3 has 16 residues. Germline-derived CDR1 and CDR2 are SGDLS and YYNGEE. The CDR3 sequence is CASSAGQGSGANVLTF. CDR3 nucleotides: TGTGCCAGCAGCGCCGGACAGGGGTCTGGGGCCAACGTCCTGACTTTC.

V gene TRBV12-3 or TRBV12-4 combines with J gene TRBJ1-3; D ambiguous. This CDR3 has 12 amino acids. The V end was cut by 5 bases, the J end by 8 bases, with 10 bases between. The CDR3 DNA reads TGTGCCAGCAGTCCTCAGGTGGACACCATATATTTT. Translating gives CASSPQVDTIYF.

This rearrangement joins TRBV28 to TRBJ2-7; 8 bases line up with TRBD2. Losses at the gene ends were 5 bases for V and 3 bases for J; bases not matched to a gene: 15. The CDR3 loop spans 17 amino acids. CDR1 is MDHEN, CDR2 SYDVKM, per germline. The CDR3, as DNA: TGTGCCAGCAGTCCTGAGGGGATAGCGGGGAGGATCTACGAGCAGTACTTC. Its translation: CASSPEGIAGRIYEQYF.

The genes are TRBV7-9 and TRBJ1-4, with D unresolved. Trimming removed 5 bases from V and 5 bases from J, with 15 bases in between. The CDR3 is made up of 15 amino acids. Germline V gene sequence: CDR1 SEHNR, CDR2 FQNEAQ (reference sequence). CDR3 DNA sequence: TGTGCCAGCAGCCAAAGGACTGACCCAAATGAAAAACTGTTTTTT. Translating gives CASSQRTDPNEKLFF.

The chain uses TRBV7-6 and TRBJ2-1; 15 bases line up with TRBD2. Germline values: CDR1 SGHVS, CDR2 FNYEAQ. The CDR3 covers 18 residues. Trimming removed 0 bases from V and 4 bases from J; junction bases left unmatched: 4. CDR3 in amino acids: CASSLAGLAGGLYNEQFF. CDR3 in DNA: TGTGCCAGCAGCTTAGCAGGACTAGCGGGAGGGCTATACAATGAGCAGTTCTTC.

CDR3 residues: CSARDSGTGGDEQYF. The CDR3 DNA follows: TGCAGCGCTCGAGACTCCGGGACAGGGGGCGACGAGCAGTACTTC. The chain combines TRBV29-1 with TRBJ2-7, with 12 positions matching TRBD1. Germline-derived CDR1 and CDR2 are SQVTM and ANQGSEA. The CDR3 covers 15 residues. V shed 7 bases and J 5 bases; nucleotides not matched to a gene: 12.

V is TRBV7-3 and J is TRBJ1-1, with 8 bases fitting TRBD1. Germline assignment: CDR1 SGHTA and CDR2 FQGTGA. V dropped 2 bases and J dropped 1; count of bases not matched to a gene: 6. There are 16 residues in the CDR3. CDR3 in DNA: TGTGCCAGCAGCTTATTTCGGACAGGGAGGAACACTGAAGCTTTCTTT. It encodes CASSLFRTGRNTEAFF.

A few counts support this clone. This sequence joins TRBV29-1 and TRBJ2-1; 10 nucleotides line up with TRBD2. Germline loops: CDR1 SQVTM, CDR2 ANQGSEA. V gave up 8 bases and J gave up 1 base; unmatched junction bases: 8. This CDR3 has 15 amino acids. The CDR3 DNA reads as TGCAGCTTTGGGACTAGCGCCCCTTCCTACAATGAGCAGTTCTTC. Encoded protein: CSFGTSAPSYNEQFF.

The genes are TRBV18 and TRBJ2-7, with a possible D match to TRBD1 (5 bases). Germline CDR1 and CDR2: KGHSH and LQKENI. The CDR3 length is 15 residues. Deletions cut 8 bases from V and 2 bases from J, with 19 bases between. DNA for the CDR3: TGTGCCAGCACCCCGGTCCCGACAGCTACCTACGAGCAGTACTTC. Translation gives CASTPVPTATYEQYF.

This clone was seen once. V and J are TRBV18 and TRBJ2-1, with 9 bases matching TRBD2. Germline CDR1 and CDR2: KGHSH and LQKENI. The trim removed 3 bases at V and 5 bases at J, leaving 8 bases unmatched. This CDR3 is 16 amino acids long. CDR3 nucleotides: TGTGCCAGCTCACCCCGGATAGCGGGAGTCCACAATGAGCAGTTCTTC. This codes for CASSPRIAGVHNEQFF.

The V call is TRBV24-1, the J call TRBJ2-7; D call uncertain. V dropped 2 bases and J dropped 2 bases, with 3 bases sitting between them. This CDR3 is 12 amino acids long. Germline CDR1 and CDR2: KGHDR and SFDVKD. The DNA of the CDR3 is TGTGCCACCAGTGATTCTACCTACGAGCAGTACTTC. Its protein product is CATSDSTYEQYF.